This TCR beta chain was retrieved from a study of blood T cells in healthy people across ages. A J-beta primer mix and a sample-barcoded 5' primer were used in a second PCR of roughly 6 to 11 cycles. TCRdb reanalysed the 5' RACE reads using MiXCR and keeps one entry per CDR3 protein. Seen here are about 650,000 distinct CDR3 sequences, 32% observed once, and the top ten hold 15%. This clonotype turned up a few times. Its specificity is not known. The CDR3 covers 15 residues. In germline, CDR1 is MNHNY, CDR2 SVGAGI (reference sequence). V shed 6 bases, J shed 5 bases, and the junction held 9 bases outside the gene matches. Broader study findings: Diversity of TCR beta correlated strongly with naive T cell percentage.

The donors, aged roughly 6 to 95, were healthy Caucasians from Russia. Extraction of total RNA produced a minimum of 5.5 micrograms from each sample. Sequencing was carried out using blood. The sequence came from a woman at least 80 years old in good health. This sequence joins TRBV6-6 and TRBJ1-4; TRBD1 matches at 7 bases. The CDR3, as DNA: TGTGCCAGCAGACCCGGGACAGCTATCAATGAAAAACTGTTTTTT. It codes for CASRPGTAINEKLFF.